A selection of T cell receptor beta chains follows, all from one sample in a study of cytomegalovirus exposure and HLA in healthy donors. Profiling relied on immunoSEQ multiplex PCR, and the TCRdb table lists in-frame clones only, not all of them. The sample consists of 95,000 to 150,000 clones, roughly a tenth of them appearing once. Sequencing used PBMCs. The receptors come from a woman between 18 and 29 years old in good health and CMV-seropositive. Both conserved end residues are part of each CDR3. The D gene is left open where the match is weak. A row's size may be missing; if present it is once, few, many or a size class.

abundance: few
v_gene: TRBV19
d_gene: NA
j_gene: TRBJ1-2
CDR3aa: CASFSYGYTF
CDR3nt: TGTGCCAGTTTTAGCTATGGCTACACCTTC

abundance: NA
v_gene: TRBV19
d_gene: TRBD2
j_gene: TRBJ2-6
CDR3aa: CASRASGRASGANVLTF
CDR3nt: TGTGCCAGTAGGGCTAGCGGGAGGGCCTCTGGGGCCAACGTCCTGACTTTC

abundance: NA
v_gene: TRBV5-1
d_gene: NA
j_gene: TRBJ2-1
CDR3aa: CASSLKGGEQFF
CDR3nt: TGCGCCAGCAGCTTAAAAGGAGGGGAGCAGTTCTTC

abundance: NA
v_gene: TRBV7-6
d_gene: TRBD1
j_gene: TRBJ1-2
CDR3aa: CASSSLDRALGYTF
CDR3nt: TGTGCCAGCAGCAGTCTAGACAGGGCCTTGGGCTACACCTTC

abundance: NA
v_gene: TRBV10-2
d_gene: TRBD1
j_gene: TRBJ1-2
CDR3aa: CASSAGGGYTF
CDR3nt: TGCGCCAGCAGTGCAGGGGGTGGCTACACCTTC

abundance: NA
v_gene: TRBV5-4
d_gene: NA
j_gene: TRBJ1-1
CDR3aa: CASSENRDYTEAFF
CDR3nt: TGTGCCAGCAGCGAAAACAGGGATTACACCGAAGCTTTCTTT

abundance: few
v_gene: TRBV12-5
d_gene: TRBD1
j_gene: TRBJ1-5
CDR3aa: CATSGTGDQPQHF
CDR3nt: TGTGCTACCTCAGGGACAGGGGACCAGCCCCAGCATTTT

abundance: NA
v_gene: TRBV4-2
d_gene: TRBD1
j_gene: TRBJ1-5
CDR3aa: CASSQEGQGVNQPQHF
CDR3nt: TGTGCCAGCAGCCAAGAGGGACAGGGAGTAAATCAGCCCCAGCATTTT

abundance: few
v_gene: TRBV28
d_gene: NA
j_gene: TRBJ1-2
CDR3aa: CASSLIVQGLANYGYTF
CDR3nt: TGTGCCAGCAGTTTAATCGTCCAGGGCTTAGCTAACTATGGCTACACCTTC

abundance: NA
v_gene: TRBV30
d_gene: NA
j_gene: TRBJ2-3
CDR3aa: CAWSRAGILAPDTQYF
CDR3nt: TGTGCCTGGAGCAGGGCGGGGATTTTAGCCCCAGATACGCAGTATTTT

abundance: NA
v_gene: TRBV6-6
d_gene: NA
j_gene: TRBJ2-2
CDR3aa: CASSYVRDSKLFF
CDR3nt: TGTGCCAGCAGTTACGTCCGGGACTCCAAGCTGTTTTTT

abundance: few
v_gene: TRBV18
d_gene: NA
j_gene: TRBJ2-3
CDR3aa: CASSPRLLEHTDTQYF
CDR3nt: TGTGCCAGCTCACCACGTCTACTCGAGCACACAGATACGCAGTATTTT

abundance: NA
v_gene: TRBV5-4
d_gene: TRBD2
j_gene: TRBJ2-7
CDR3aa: CASSLVAGGTYEQYF
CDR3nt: TGTGCCAGCAGCTTGGTAGCGGGAGGTACCTACGAGCAGTACTTC

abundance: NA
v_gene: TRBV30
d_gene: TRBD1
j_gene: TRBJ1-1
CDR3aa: CAWSGAGGTEAFF
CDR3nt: TGTGCCTGGAGTGGGGCAGGGGGCACTGAAGCTTTCTTT

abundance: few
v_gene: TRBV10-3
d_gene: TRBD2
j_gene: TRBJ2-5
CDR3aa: CAISEPTSGRWETQYF
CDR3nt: TGTGCCATCAGTGAGCCGACTAGCGGGAGATGGGAGACCCAGTACTTC

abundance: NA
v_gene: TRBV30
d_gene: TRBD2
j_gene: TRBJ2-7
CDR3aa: CAWSVLAGPYEQYF
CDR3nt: TGTGCCTGGAGTGTACTAGCGGGCCCCTACGAGCAGTACTTC

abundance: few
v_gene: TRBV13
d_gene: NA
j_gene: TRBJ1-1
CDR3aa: CASSLFGNTEAFF
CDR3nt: TGTGCCAGCAGCCTATTCGGGAACACTGAAGCTTTCTTT

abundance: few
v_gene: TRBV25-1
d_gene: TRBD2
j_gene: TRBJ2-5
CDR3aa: CASSASGRAGETQYF
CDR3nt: TGTGCCAGCAGTGCAAGCGGGAGGGCCGGTGAGACCCAGTACTTC

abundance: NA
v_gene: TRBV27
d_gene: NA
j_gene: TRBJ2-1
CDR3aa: CASSHRTVHEQFF
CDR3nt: TGTGCCAGCAGTCATCGGACAGTCCATGAGCAGTTCTTC

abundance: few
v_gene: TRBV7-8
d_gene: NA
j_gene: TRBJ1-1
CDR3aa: CASSLYPGGLYTEAFF
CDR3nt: TGTGCCAGCAGCTTATACCCTGGGGGGTTGTACACTGAAGCTTTCTTT

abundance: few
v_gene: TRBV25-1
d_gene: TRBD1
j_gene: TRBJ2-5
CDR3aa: CASSEVGTGQETQYF
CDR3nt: TGTGCCAGCAGTGAAGTGGGGACAGGTCAAGAGACCCAGTACTTC

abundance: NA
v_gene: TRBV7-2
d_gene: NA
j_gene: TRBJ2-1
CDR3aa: CASSSISGGEQFF
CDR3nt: TGTGCCAGCAGCTCCATTAGTGGCGGCGAGCAGTTCTTC

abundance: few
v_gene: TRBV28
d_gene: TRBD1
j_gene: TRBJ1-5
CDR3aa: CASSVTGNNQPQHF
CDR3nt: TGTGCCAGCAGTGTGACAGGGAACAATCAGCCCCAGCATTTT

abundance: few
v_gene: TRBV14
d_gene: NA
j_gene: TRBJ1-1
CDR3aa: CASSQTTDMNTEAFF
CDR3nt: TGTGCCAGCAGCCAAACGACAGATATGAACACTGAAGCTTTCTTT

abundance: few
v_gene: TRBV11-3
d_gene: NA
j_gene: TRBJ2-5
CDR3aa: CASSLAPGETQYF
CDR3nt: TGTGCCAGCAGCTTAGCCCCCGGGGAGACCCAGTACTTC